Below, 9 T cell receptor beta chains from the same sample are listed, as sequenced in a study of T cell repertoires in cytomegalovirus infection. What these receptors recognize is not known. One entry per CDR3 protein, called by TCRdb with MiXCR from the reads. This table has a few hundred thousand distinct CDR3 sequences, about 27% appearing once. The sequences come from cultured PBMCs, collected from culture after CMV antigen stimulation. The source of these receptors is a human donor in good health (CMV status not recorded). Some clones in this sample may be carry-over from other donors' samples.

This chain joins TRBV4-1 and TRBJ2-2; tentative D call: TRBD1 (6 bases). CDR1 and CDR2 (germline): MGHRA, YSYEKL. V was shortened by 4 bases and J by 1 base, with 16 bases between the two germline ends. The CDR3 contains 17 residues. The CDR3 protein is CASSRGSGTRNTGELFF. DNA of the CDR3: TGCGCCAGCAGCCGAGGATCCGGGACAAGGAACACCGGGGAGCTGTTTTTT.

The table lists this clonotype with a few counts. The chain couples TRBV6-5 to TRBJ1-2; 7 bases match TRBD1. This CDR3 region has 12 residues. Trimming at V came to 8 bases and at J to 2 bases, leaving 2 bases not matched to a gene. In germline, CDR1 is MNHEY, CDR2 SVGAGI. Written as DNA, the CDR3 is TGTGCCAGCGCACAGGGGAACTATGGCTACACCTTC. Translation: CASAQGNYGYTF.

This clonotype was found many times. The genes are TRBV19 and TRBJ1-5, with a weak D call TRBD1 (5 bases). Per germline, CDR1 LNHDA and CDR2 SQIVND (reference sequence). The CDR3 spans 15 residues. V was shortened by 1 base and J by 5 bases, with 12 bases between the two germline ends. The CDR3 nucleotides are TGTGCCAGTAGTATAGCAGGGCGGTCAGATCAGCCCCAGCATTTT. Protein sequence: CASSIAGRSDQPQHF.

This clonotype was detected a few times. The rearrangement uses TRBV5-1 and TRBJ2-7; possibly TRBD1 for D (6 bases). The CDR3 is 13 residues long. The V gene lost 5 bases and the J gene lost 4 bases, with 13 bases spanning the gap. The germline CDR1 and CDR2 sequences are SGHRS and YFSETQ. The CDR3 here is CASRRDTLYEQYF. CDR3 nucleotides: TGCGCCAGCAGGAGGGACACCCTTTACGAGCAGTACTTC. The whole variable domain, remainder taken from reference TRBV5-1 and TRBJ2-7, is KAGVTQTPRYLIKTRGQQVTLSCSPISGHRSVSWYQQTPGQGLQFLFEYFSETQRNKGNFPGRFSGRQFSNSRSEMNVSTLELGDSALYLCASRRDTLYEQYFGPGTRLTVT.

This chain connects TRBV28 to TRBJ1-1; no firm D call. V shed 7 bases and J shed 0 bases, with 9 bases lying between them. The CDR3 is 13 amino acids. The V gene's germline CDR1 is MDHEN and CDR2 SYDVKM. The CDR3 here is CASTRSMNTEAFF. The CDR3, as DNA: TGTGCCAGCACCCGCTCCATGAACACTGAAGCTTTCTTT.

The rearrangement links TRBV6-1 to TRBJ1-1; TRBD1 might be the D (5 bases). Germline values: CDR1 MNHNS, CDR2 SASEGT. The CDR3 extends over 15 amino acids. The V end lost 5 bases, the J end lost 0 bases, and 13 bases lay between the germline ends. CDR3 DNA sequence: TGTGCCAGCAGTTCCGTCGGGGGAATGAACACTGAAGCTTTCTTT. Protein product: CASSSVGGMNTEAFF.

Worth noting for this clonotype: One base away lies a much larger clone, so this may be a sequencing read error. This sequence joins TRBV7-9 and TRBJ2-1, with 11 bases identical to TRBD2. This CDR3 comprises 15 residues. Germline V gives CDR1 SEHNR, CDR2 FQNEAQ (reference sequence). The CDR3 nucleotides are TGTGCCAGCAGTCCCACTAGCGGGGGTTACAATGAGCAGTCCTTC. Protein sequence: CASSPTSGGYNEQSF.

There are a few counts of this clonotype. The gene calls are TRBV11-2 and TRBJ2-2; D is perhaps TRBD1 (6 bases). The V end was cut by 1 base, the J end by 0 bases, with 9 bases between. The CDR3 totals 16 residues. Germline CDR1 is SGHAT and CDR2 is FQNNGV. In nucleotides, the CDR3 is TGTGCCAGCAGCTTAGCCGGACAGACGAACACCGGGGAGCTGTTTTTT. Amino acid sequence: CASSLAGQTNTGELFF. Looking up the rest from reference TRBV11-2 and TRBJ2-2 gives the full variable domain: EAGVAQSPRYKIIEKRQSVAFWCNPISGHATLYWYQQILGQGPKLLIQFQNNGVVDDSQLPKDRFSAERLKGVDSTLKIQPAKLEDSAVYLCASSLAGQTNTGELFFGEGSRLTVL.

This clonotype was seen many times. The chain links TRBV7-2 to TRBJ2-7; D unclear. CDR3 length: 12 amino acids. Per germline, CDR1 SGHTA and CDR2 FQGNSA. With 5 bases removed from V and 6 bases from J, the gap between germline ends came to 11 bases. CDR3: CASSKPALEQYF. The CDR3 DNA follows: TGTGCCAGCAGCAAGCCCGCCCTCGAGCAGTACTTC.